Each of the 23 T cell receptor beta chains below was sequenced from the same sample in a study of cytomegalovirus exposure and HLA in healthy donors. 13 Jbeta primers and 60 Vbeta primers were used for the PCR. This table comes from immunoSEQ multiplex PCR, and its TCRdb copy is limited to in-frame clones, with some not included. The table includes more than 30,000 clones, approximately 67% detected once. The specimen was PBMCs. The source of these receptors is a man aged 35-49 years in good health and CMV-seropositive.

The rearrangement links TRBV2 to TRBJ2-3; 13 positions match TRBD2. The CDR3 has 16 residues. V gave up 6 bases and J gave up 3 bases; unmatched junction bases: 6. Germline V gene lookup returns CDR1 SNHLY and CDR2 FYNNEI. This CDR3 reads CASSLGLAGPTDTQYF. The CDR3 bases are TGTGCCAGCAGCCTGGGACTAGCGGGGCCTACAGATACGCAGTATTTT.

The J gene is TRBJ1-5, the V gene TRBV30; D unresolved. With 0 bases removed from V and 4 bases from J, the gap between germline ends came to 7 bases. CDR3 length equals 13 residues. CDR1 and CDR2 from the germline V gene are GTSNPN and SVGIG (reference sequence). CDR3 residues: CAWSVGGNQPQHF. The CDR3 DNA reads TGTGCCTGGAGTGTAGGCGGAAATCAGCCCCAGCATTTT.

The DNA for the CDR3 is TGTGCCTGGAGTTCCCCCGGGACAGGGGCTCGGGAGCAGTACTTC. Residues: CAWSSPGTGAREQYF. This chain joins TRBV30 and TRBJ2-7, with 10 bases lining up with TRBD1. This CDR3 comprises 15 residues. V lost 2 bases, J lost 7 bases, and 11 bases stayed unmatched. Looked up from germline, CDR1 is GTSNPN and CDR2 is SVGIG (reference sequence).

On this clone: The junction differs from germline at one of its ends, possibly a read error. This chain's CDR3 is CASSISGGTDTQYF. As DNA, the CDR3 is TGTGCCAGTAGTATCAGCGGGGGCACGGATACGCAGTATTTT. The genes are TRBV19 and TRBJ2-3; 8 nucleotides align to TRBD2. Germline V gene lookup returns CDR1 LNHDA and CDR2 SQIVND (reference sequence). The CDR3 consists of 14 residues.

This clone was observed a few times. This chain joins TRBV5-1 and TRBJ1-2, with TRBD1 identical over 8 bases. The CDR3 contains 14 residues. Germline V gene data show CDR1 as SGHRS and CDR2 as YFSETQ. V lost 0 bases, J lost 7 bases, and 5 bases stayed unmatched. Written as DNA, the CDR3 is TGCGCCAGCAGCTTGGCGACAGGGGAGGGTGGCTACACCTTC. Protein sequence: CASSLATGEGGYTF. Drawing the rest from reference TRBV5-1 and TRBJ1-2, the complete variable domain is KAGVTQTPRYLIKTRGQQVTLSCSPISGHRSVSWYQQTPGQGLQFLFEYFSETQRNKGNFPGRFSGRQFSNSRSEMNVSTLELGDSALYLCASSLATGEGGYTFGSGTRLTVV.

CDR3 nucleotides: TGTGCCAGCAGCACCCGACAGGGCAACACTGAAGCTTTCTTT. Its translation: CASSTRQGNTEAFF. The chain recombines TRBV28 with TRBJ1-1; 7 bases map to TRBD1. Trimming at V came to 6 bases and at J to 2 bases, leaving 6 bases not matched to a gene. Germline CDR1 is MDHEN and CDR2 is SYDVKM. CDR3 length: 14 residues.

J is TRBJ1-4 and V is TRBV4-1, with 9 bases that match TRBD1. Trimming cost V 4 bases and J 8 bases; bases outside gene matches: 11. CDR1 is MGHRA, CDR2 YSYEKL, per germline. The CDR3 loop spans 16 amino acids. The CDR3 bases are TGCGCCAGCAGCCTCCAAGGGACAGGGAACAGGGAAAAACTGTTTTTT. Its translation: CASSLQGTGNREKLFF.

A single count supports this clone. The J gene is TRBJ2-1, the V gene TRBV11-2; D remains unclear. Trimming pared 0 bases from V and 0 bases from J, leaving 9 bases between. The CDR3 has 16 amino acids. The germline CDR1 and CDR2 sequences are SGHAT and FQNNGV. CDR3 sequence reads: CASSLEGRFSYNEQFF. In nucleotides, the CDR3 is TGTGCCAGCAGCTTAGAGGGCAGATTCTCCTACAATGAGCAGTTCTTC.

The table lists this clone with a few counts. V and J are TRBV2 and TRBJ2-1; the match to TRBD2 covers 7 bases. The CDR3 spans 14 residues. The germline CDR1 and CDR2 sequences are SNHLY and FYNNEI. J gave up 4 bases and V 6 bases, and 6 bases lay outside the gene matches. The CDR3 region is CASRSSGVYNEQFF. CDR3 DNA: TGTGCCAGCAGGTCTAGCGGCGTTTACAATGAGCAGTTCTTC.

This clone was counted only a few times. This chain uses TRBV25-1 with TRBJ1-5; 7 bases match TRBD1. This CDR3 has 14 residues. After removal of 8 bases from V and 2 bases from J, the junction contained 6 bases not matched to a gene. Germline V gene sequence: CDR1 MGHDK, CDR2 SYGVNS. The CDR3 DNA is TGTGCCAGCGTCGGGACAGAGCGCAATCAGCCCCAGCATTTT. Amino acids: CASVGTERNQPQHF. Together with reference TRBV25-1 and TRBJ1-5, the CDR3 gives the full variable domain: EADIYQTPRYLVIGTGKKITLECSQTMGHDKMYWYQQDPGMELHLIHYSYGVNSTEKGDLSSESTVSRIRTEHFPLTLESARPSHTSQYLCASVGTERNQPQHFGDGTRLSIL.

The V and J genes are TRBV19 and TRBJ2-1, with 8 nucleotides matching TRBD1. Trimming removed 1 base from V and 1 base from J; junction bases left unmatched: 3. The CDR3 has 16 residues. Germline loops: CDR1 LNHDA, CDR2 SQIVND (reference sequence). The CDR3, as DNA: TGTGCCAGTAGTATAGCGGACAGGGATTCCTACAATGAGCAGTTCTTC. The encoded protein is CASSIADRDSYNEQFF.

This clone was observed a single time. J is TRBJ1-6 and V is TRBV2; TRBD1 matches at 9 bases. The CDR3 contains 15 residues. Germline loops: CDR1 SNHLY, CDR2 FYNNEI. Trimming at V came to 4 bases and at J to 10 bases, leaving 8 bases not matched to a gene. Written as DNA, the CDR3 is TGTGCCAGCAGTGGTCCCGGGACAGGGCCCTCACCCCTCCACTTT. It yields the protein CASSGPGTGPSPLHF.

V is TRBV7-3 and J is TRBJ2-5; TRBD1 matches 7 bases. J gave up 1 base and V 5 bases, and 4 bases lay outside the gene matches. Per the germline V gene, CDR1 is SGHTA and CDR2 is FQGTGA. The CDR3 has 14 amino acids. The CDR3 here is CASSAGTAQETQYF. In nucleotides, the CDR3 is TGTGCCAGCAGCGCTGGGACAGCCCAAGAGACCCAGTACTTC.

By share, this clone counts as medium-sized (0.01 to 0.1%). The chain joins TRBV28 to TRBJ1-5, with D unresolved. Trimming removed 6 bases at V and 4 bases at J, with 7 bases between. Germline assignment: CDR1 MDHEN and CDR2 SYDVKM. The CDR3 sequence is 12 residues long. The DNA for the CDR3 is TGTGCCAGCAGCCGGTCGAATCAGCCCCAGCATTTT. Translated: CASSRSNQPQHF.

The gene calls are TRBV9 and TRBJ2-5; TRBD1 matches 9 bases. The V segment lost 4 bases and the J segment 4 bases; nucleotides outside the gene matches: 8. The CDR3 consists of 15 residues. Germline values: CDR1 SGDLS, CDR2 YYNGEE. The CDR3 DNA reads TGTGCCAGCAGCCCCCAGGGACAGGGCCTAGAGACCCAGTACTTC. This codes for CASSPQGQGLETQYF.

The chain joins TRBV27 to TRBJ2-7, with D perhaps matching TRBD1 (5 bases). V was cut by 7 bases and J by 3 bases, with 7 bases left in between. The CDR3 has 11 amino acids. Germline CDR1 MNHEY, CDR2 SMNVEV (reference sequence). CDR3 sequence reads: CASIQGYEQYF. The CDR3 coding sequence is TGTGCCAGCATCCAGGGCTACGAGCAGTACTTC.

The genes are TRBV28 and TRBJ2-2; D is perhaps TRBD1 (6 bases). Germline CDR1 and CDR2: MDHEN and SYDVKM. CDR3 length: 15 residues. The V gene lost 2 bases and the J gene lost 1 base, with 8 bases spanning the gap. The CDR3 nucleotides are TGTGCCAGCAGTTTAGCAGGGGTGAACACCGGGGAGCTGTTTTTT. Residues: CASSLAGVNTGELFF.

This rearrangement joins TRBV9 to TRBJ2-1, with TRBD2 identical over 11 bases. With V trimmed by 0 bases and J by 8 bases, 7 bases remained unmatched. Germline lookup yields CDR1 SGDLS and CDR2 YYNGEE. This CDR3 region has 16 residues. In nucleotides, the CDR3 is TGTGCCAGCAGCGTAGAAACTAGCGGGGGTATGGATGAGCAGTTCTTC. Translating it yields CASSVETSGGMDEQFF.

The V gene is TRBV7-9, the J gene TRBJ1-1; the D gene is possibly TRBD1 (6 bases). Germline CDR1 reads SEHNR; CDR2 reads FQNEAQ (reference sequence). V lost 2 bases, J lost 7 bases, and 8 bases lay in between. This CDR3 has 12 amino acids. DNA for the CDR3: TGTGCCAGCAGCTTACAGGGGTATGAAGCTTTCTTT. Amino acids: CASSLQGYEAFF.

The chain is built from TRBV6-1 and TRBJ1-5; tentative D call: TRBD1 (5 bases). The CDR3 is 16 amino acids. V shed 3 bases and J shed 4 bases, with 16 bases lying between them. The germline gives CDR1 MNHNS, CDR2 SASEGT. The chain's CDR3 is CASSEAVVNRNQPQHF. The CDR3 DNA reads as TGTGCCAGCAGTGAGGCGGTCGTGAACAGGAATCAGCCCCAGCATTTT.

The rearrangement links TRBV10-3 to TRBJ2-5; D is perhaps TRBD2 (5 bases). Germline CDR1 reads ENHRY; CDR2 reads SYGVKD. The CDR3 sequence is 14 residues long. V was clipped by 0 bases and J by 4 bases, with 9 bases between them. The DNA for the CDR3 is TGTGCCATCAGTGAGTCAGGGAGCCGAGAGACCCAGTACTTC. Translated, it gives CAISESGSRETQYF.

The CDR3 nucleotides are TGTGCCAGCAGCGAGACCCTGACAACAAGGGGCTACACCTTC. It codes for CASSETLTTRGYTF. The chain is built from TRBV27 and TRBJ1-2; D gene uncertain. The germline gives CDR1 MNHEY, CDR2 SMNVEV (reference sequence). V shed 6 bases and J shed 8 bases, with 19 bases lying between them. The CDR3 extends over 14 amino acids.

The genes are TRBV14 and TRBJ2-7, with TRBD1 identical over 9 bases. The CDR3 extends over 14 amino acids. Germline CDR1 and CDR2: SGHDN and FVKESK. Germline trimming cut 4 bases from V and 4 bases from J; bases unmatched to any gene: 5. The CDR3 DNA follows: TGTGCCAGCAGCCCGGGACAGGGACCTTACGAGCAGTACTTC. This gives the protein CASSPGQGPYEQYF.